The 24 T cell receptor beta chains in this list originate from one sample, sequenced in a study of shared clonotypes between healthy human individuals. Only in-frame clones appear in the TCRdb table, and some are missing; sequencing was by immunoSEQ multiplex PCR. The sample shows fewer than 350,000 clones, 87% of them seen only once. Sequenced input: memory CD8+ T cells sorted from blood. Stated subset: CD45RO+ cells pooled with CCR7-negative TemRA cells. Receptor source: a man aged 18 to 30 in good health.

The chain joins TRBV10-3 to TRBJ2-3, with 7 bases lining up with TRBD1. The junction had 12 bases not matched to a gene; V was cut back by 4 bases and J by 2 bases. This CDR3 spans 17 amino acids. The germline gives CDR1 ENHRY, CDR2 SYGVKD. The CDR3 coding sequence is TGTGCCATCAGTGCACTCGGGACAGAGGCTATCACAGATACGCAGTATTTT. It codes for CAISALGTEAITDTQYF.

The chain links TRBV6-5 to TRBJ1-2; D unclear. The V end was cut by 5 bases, the J end by 4 bases, with 8 bases between. Per germline, CDR1 MNHEY and CDR2 SVGAGI. The CDR3 covers 12 residues. Here the CDR3 reads CASSPDPYGYTF. In DNA form, the CDR3 reads TGTGCCAGCAGTCCCGATCCCTATGGCTACACCTTC.

The rearrangement joins TRBV10-3 to TRBJ2-7; 13 bases map to TRBD2. V was pared by 3 bases and J by 4 bases, with 3 bases of the junction left unmatched. The CDR3 consists of 15 residues. Per germline, CDR1 ENHRY and CDR2 SYGVKD. In DNA, the CDR3 is TGTGCCATCAGTGACGGACTAGCGGGAGTATACGAGCAGTACTTC. The encoded protein is CAISDGLAGVYEQYF.

This chain links TRBV7-9 with TRBJ2-3; D is perhaps TRBD2 (6 bases). This CDR3 region has 17 residues. The germline V gene encodes CDR1 SEHNR and CDR2 FQNEAQ (reference sequence). Trimming removed 4 bases at V and 1 base at J, with 18 bases between. CDR3 coding DNA: TGTGCCAGCAGCTCACCGGCCGGGAGCGTCGGCACAGATACGCAGTATTTT. It translates to CASSSPAGSVGTDTQYF.

The table lists this clone with many counts. The gene calls are TRBV4-3 and TRBJ2-5; D possibly corresponds to TRBD1 (5 bases). Looked up from germline, CDR1 is LGHNA and CDR2 is YSLEER. This CDR3 spans 20 amino acids. Trimming cost V 3 bases and J 4 bases, with 30 bases left between them. The DNA of the CDR3 is TGCGCCAGCAGCCAGGGCCCTGGTTCCTTTCAGGGCTCTATCGGAGAGACCCAGTACTTC. It specifies CASSQGPGSFQGSIGETQYF.

The CDR3 region has the DNA TGTGCCAGTAGTATCCAGGAACACTACGAGCAGTACTTC. The encoded protein is CASSIQEHYEQYF. The J gene is TRBJ2-7, the V gene TRBV19; D remains unclear. Between the trimmed V and J ends, which lost 3 bases and 3 bases, there was a span of 9 bases. CDR1 is LNHDA and CDR2 is SQIVND in the germline V gene (reference sequence). The CDR3 consists of 13 residues.

This clone was observed a handful of times. The V gene is TRBV28, the J gene TRBJ1-1, with TRBD1 matching 8 bases. The V segment lost 2 bases and the J segment 1 base; nucleotides outside the gene matches: 6. Per germline, CDR1 MDHEN and CDR2 SYDVKM. The CDR3 runs 16 residues. CDR3 residues: CASSLIRTGPNTEAFF. DNA of the CDR3: TGTGCCAGCAGTTTAATCCGGACAGGGCCGAACACTGAAGCTTTCTTT.

The table lists this clone with a count of one. The V and J genes are TRBV6-1 and TRBJ2-7; the match to TRBD2 covers 8 bases. V dropped 1 base and J dropped 2; count of bases not matched to a gene: 4. This CDR3 region has 15 residues. CDR1 is MNHNS and CDR2 is SASEGT in the germline V gene. The CDR3 DNA reads TGTGCCAGCAGTGAAGGAATAGCGGGGCCCTACGAGCAGTACTTC. It specifies CASSEGIAGPYEQYF.

This chain joins TRBV11-2 and TRBJ2-7, with unresolved D. Per germline, CDR1 SGHAT and CDR2 FQNNGV. This CDR3 comprises 14 residues. V was cut by 5 bases and J by 3 bases, with 14 bases left in between. Written as DNA, the CDR3 is TGTGCCAGCAGCGCCGGTCGAGGCCGCTACGAGCAGTACTTC. As protein: CASSAGRGRYEQYF.

This chain joins TRBV10-3 and TRBJ1-6; no reliable D call. There are 16 residues in the CDR3. The germline gives CDR1 ENHRY, CDR2 SYGVKD. With 1 base removed from V and 0 bases from J, the gap between germline ends came to 7 bases. CDR3 protein: CAISEFRVSYNSPLHF. The CDR3 DNA sequence: TGTGCCATCAGTGAGTTCCGGGTCTCCTATAATTCACCCCTCCACTTT.

The chain links TRBV13 to TRBJ2-3, with TRBD2 identical over 13 bases. The trim removed 5 bases at V and 0 bases at J, leaving 5 bases unmatched. The CDR3 covers 17 residues. The germline gives CDR1 PRHDT, CDR2 FYEKMQ (reference sequence). The CDR3 bases are TGTGCCAGCAGCCCGGGACTAGCGGGGTCTAGCACAGATACGCAGTATTTT. This translates into CASSPGLAGSSTDTQYF.

J is TRBJ2-1 and V is TRBV5-4; 10 nucleotides line up with TRBD2. Per germline, CDR1 SGHNT and CDR2 YYREEE (reference sequence). The CDR3 is 15 amino acids. With 4 bases clipped from V and 3 bases from J, the junction kept 4 bases outside the gene matches. CDR3 in amino acids: CASSPGLAVYNEQFF. The CDR3, as DNA: TGTGCCAGCAGCCCCGGACTAGCGGTCTACAATGAGCAGTTCTTC.

This clone was seen just once. The chain joins TRBV10-3 to TRBJ1-3; possible D gene TRBD1, 6 bases. This CDR3 has 17 residues. Germline assignment: CDR1 ENHRY and CDR2 SYGVKD. Between the trimmed V and J ends, which lost 6 bases and 3 bases, there was a span of 21 bases. The CDR3 sequence: CAIRTHISRDIGNTIYF. The CDR3 DNA reads as TGTGCCATCAGAACTCACATTTCACGGGACATTGGAAACACCATATATTTT.

The chain links TRBV30 to TRBJ2-3; unclear D gene. The germline CDR1 and CDR2 sequences are GTSNPN and SVGIG (reference sequence). CDR3 length equals 11 residues. Trimming left V 5 bases short and J 5 bases short, with 8 bases between. The CDR3 reads CAWYPGDTQYF. CDR3 in DNA: TGTGCCTGGTATCCCGGAGATACGCAGTATTTT.

V usage is TRBV7-8 and J usage is TRBJ2-7; D is undetermined. The CDR3 runs 11 residues. Trimming stripped 8 bases from V and 2 bases from J, with 7 bases between. Germline lookup yields CDR1 SGHVS and CDR2 FQNEAQ. CDR3 region: CASRETYEQYF. The CDR3 DNA follows: TGTGCCAGCCGAGAAACCTACGAGCAGTACTTC.

This chain uses TRBV4-3 with TRBJ2-7; D tentatively fits TRBD1 or TRBD2 (5 bases each). Germline assignment: CDR1 LGHNA and CDR2 YSLEER. With 2 bases removed from V and 0 bases from J, the gap between germline ends came to 17 bases. This CDR3 is 17 amino acids long. CDR3 DNA sequence: TGCGCCAGCAGCCAATACTTGGGGGAGCCCTCCTCCTACGAGCAGTACTTC. It yields the protein CASSQYLGEPSSYEQYF.

The chain combines TRBV7-9 with TRBJ2-1; 9 nucleotides agree with TRBD1. Trimming at V came to 1 base and at J to 7 bases, leaving 8 bases not matched to a gene. The CDR3 spans 16 residues. Germline V gene sequence: CDR1 SEHNR, CDR2 FQNEAQ (reference sequence). The CDR3 sequence is CASSLGYQDRGNEQFF. DNA of the CDR3: TGTGCCAGCAGCTTAGGTTACCAGGACAGGGGAAATGAGCAGTTCTTC.

This clone was detected once. This CDR3 reads CASKSEAFNYGYTF. The CDR3 region has the DNA TGTGCCAGCAAATCGGAGGCCTTCAACTATGGCTACACCTTC. The V and J genes are TRBV6-5 and TRBJ1-2; D is unclear. Germline CDR1 MNHEY, CDR2 SVGAGI. CDR3 length: 14 residues. Trimming removed 7 bases at V and 2 bases at J, with 14 bases between.

The rearrangement uses TRBV29-1 and TRBJ1-2, with D unclear. Trimming shortened V by 3 bases and J by 6 bases, and 17 bases separated the two germline ends. This CDR3 is 14 amino acids long. CDR1 SQVTM and CDR2 ANQGSEA come from the germline V gene. The CDR3 nucleotides are TGCAGCGTTGATCTGGGCAGTCTCACAAATGGCTACACCTTC. Residues: CSVDLGSLTNGYTF.

The J gene is TRBJ2-1, the V gene TRBV11-3, with unresolved D. Per germline, CDR1 SGHNT and CDR2 YENEEA. CDR3 size: 13 residues. V lost 1 base and J 6 bases, leaving 7 bases between the germline ends. CDR3 DNA: TGTGCCAGCAGCTTAGGAGGTTCCAATGAGCAGTTCTTC. Its protein product is CASSLGGSNEQFF.

The CDR3 reads CASSQAATDRAAYEQYF. CDR3 coding DNA: TGCGCCAGCAGCCAAGCGGCAACGGACAGGGCGGCCTACGAGCAGTACTTC. The chain carries TRBV4-3 and TRBJ2-7; 8 bases are a match to TRBD1. Germline CDR1 LGHNA, CDR2 YSLEER. The CDR3 spans 17 residues. Losses at the gene ends were 1 base for V and 2 bases for J; bases not matched to a gene: 10.

Concerning this clone: Other DNA sequences in this sample translate to the same CDR3. The V gene is TRBV5-1, the J gene TRBJ1-1; the D gene is possibly TRBD1 (5 bases). The V gene lost 6 bases and the J gene lost 2 bases, with 8 bases spanning the gap. CDR1 and CDR2 (germline): SGHRS, YFSETQ. The CDR3 loop spans 12 amino acids. This chain's CDR3 is CASNQGNTEAFF. CDR3 nucleotides: TGCGCCAGCAACCAGGGTAACACTGAAGCTTTCTTT.

V is TRBV6-5 and J is TRBJ1-5; D gene uncertain. Trimming took 0 bases from V and 6 from J, leaving 9 bases between them. The germline V gene encodes CDR1 MNHEY and CDR2 SVGAGI. CDR3 length: 14 amino acids. The CDR3 DNA reads TGTGCCAGCAGTTACTCTGAGGGAGTTCAGCCCCAGCATTTT. It specifies CASSYSEGVQPQHF.

As regards this clone: This sample also contains other DNA sequences that code for the same CDR3. The chain joins TRBV19 to TRBJ1-1; D not certain. Germline loops: CDR1 LNHDA, CDR2 SQIVND (reference sequence). The CDR3 contains 13 residues. The ends were cut back, 1 base at V and 0 bases at J, with 3 bases in the middle. This CDR3 is CASSIGVNTEAFF. The CDR3 nucleotides are TGTGCCAGTAGTATAGGGGTGAACACTGAAGCTTTCTTT.